The sequence of this TCR beta chain was determined in a study of identifying expanded T cells in peripheral blood. This clone appeared a single time. Antigen specificity is unknown. Study-level results: Roughly two-week clone count variance significantly increased as total template count grew.

Profiled with immunoSEQ multiplex PCR; TCRdb holds only in-frame clones, not every one. The repertoire has approximately 120,000 clones, about 87% of them found once; the top ten carry 6.5% to 9%. V was shortened by 5 bases and J by 4 bases, with 17 bases between the two germline ends. The CDR3 sequence is 15 residues long. Germline V CDR1 and CDR2: SGHDN, FVKESK. This receptor was taken from a person aged 18-70 years in good health. Sequenced sample: blood. The genes are TRBV14 and TRBJ1-1; tentatively, D is TRBD1 (5 bases). The CDR3 nucleotides read TGTGCCAGCAGCTACTATGGGGGAGTGGGCACTGAAGCTTTCTTT. It encodes CASSYYGGVGTEAFF.